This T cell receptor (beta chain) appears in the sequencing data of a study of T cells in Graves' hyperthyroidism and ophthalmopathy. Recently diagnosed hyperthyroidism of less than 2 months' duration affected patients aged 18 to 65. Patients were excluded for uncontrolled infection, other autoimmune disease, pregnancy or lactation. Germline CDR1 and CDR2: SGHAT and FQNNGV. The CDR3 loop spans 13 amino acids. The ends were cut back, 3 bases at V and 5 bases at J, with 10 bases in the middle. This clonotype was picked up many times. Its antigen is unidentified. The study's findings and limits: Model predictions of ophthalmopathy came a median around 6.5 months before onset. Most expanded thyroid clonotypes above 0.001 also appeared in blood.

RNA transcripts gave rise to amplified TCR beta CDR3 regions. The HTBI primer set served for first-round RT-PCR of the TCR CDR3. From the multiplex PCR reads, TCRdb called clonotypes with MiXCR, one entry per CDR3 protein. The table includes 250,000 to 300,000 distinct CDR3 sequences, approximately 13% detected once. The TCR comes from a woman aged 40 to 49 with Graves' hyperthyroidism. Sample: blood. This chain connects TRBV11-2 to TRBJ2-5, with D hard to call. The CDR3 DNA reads TGTGCCAGCAGCTTGGCGTGGGATGAGACCCAGTACTTC. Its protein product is CASSLAWDETQYF.